Listed here are 29 T cell receptor beta chains from one sample, sequenced in a study of T cell changes during pregnancy in multiple sclerosis. The data were produced by immunoSEQ multiplex PCR, yet TCRdb's version contains in-frame clones alone and is incomplete. This table holds tens of thousands of clones, nearly 95% found once. The sequencing used peripheral blood, collected in the second trimester of pregnancy. These receptors were obtained from a female donor in good health, enrolled as a control in a pregnancy study.

The J gene is TRBJ1-5, the V gene TRBV5-6, with D uncertain. The CDR3 consists of 16 residues. Trimming shortened V by 2 bases and J by 4 bases, and 16 bases separated the two germline ends. From germline, CDR1 is SGHDT and CDR2 YYEEEE. CDR3 amino acids: CASSFFEGVGNQPQHF. The CDR3 DNA reads as TGTGCCAGCAGCTTTTTTGAAGGCGTCGGGAATCAGCCCCAGCATTTT.

The V gene is TRBV27, the J gene TRBJ2-7; possibly TRBD2 for D (5 bases). The V end was cut by 4 bases, the J end by 0 bases, with 13 bases between. Germline CDR1 and CDR2: MNHEY and SMNVEV (reference sequence). The CDR3 is made up of 15 amino acids. The CDR3 region is CASSSLSGISYEQYF. CDR3 sequence (DNA): TGTGCCAGCAGTTCCTTGAGCGGAATCTCCTACGAGCAGTACTTC.

This rearrangement joins TRBV2 to TRBJ2-5; 10 bases fit TRBD2. After removal of 6 bases from V and 0 bases from J, the junction contained 4 bases not matched to a gene. This CDR3 contains 15 residues. Germline V lookup: CDR1 SNHLY, CDR2 FYNNEI. DNA of the CDR3: TGTGCCAGCAGCCCCGGACTAGCGGACCAAGAGACCCAGTACTTC. Residues: CASSPGLADQETQYF. Complete variable domain (other parts from reference TRBV2 and TRBJ2-5): EPEVTQTPSHQVTQMGQEVILRCVPISNHLYFYWYRQILGQKVEFLVSFYNNEISEKSEIFDDQFSVERPDGSNFTLKIRSTKLEDSAMYFCASSPGLADQETQYFGPGTRLLVL.

The CDR3 spells CASSVAGGLAGDEQFF. Here the CDR3 DNA reads TGTGCCAGCAGCGTAGCGGGCGGACTAGCCGGGGATGAGCAGTTCTTC. The J gene is TRBJ2-1, the V gene TRBV9; 8 positions agree with TRBD2. There are 16 residues in the CDR3. The V gene's germline CDR1 is SGDLS and CDR2 YYNGEE. V shed 0 bases and J 8 bases; nucleotides not matched to a gene: 10.

This chain connects TRBV7-9 to TRBJ2-7; 8 positions agree with TRBD1. The germline CDR1 and CDR2 sequences are SEHNR and FQNEAQ (reference sequence). The CDR3 spans 16 residues. The V segment lost 2 bases and the J segment 3 bases; nucleotides outside the gene matches: 9. CDR3 residues: CASSLLRTGNNYEQYF. The CDR3 DNA is TGTGCCAGCAGCTTACTTCGGACAGGGAACAACTACGAGCAGTACTTC.

This rearrangement joins TRBV2 to TRBJ2-7, with 7 bases fitting TRBD1. CDR1 and CDR2 (germline): SNHLY, FYNNEI. The junction had 8 bases not matched to a gene; V was cut back by 4 bases and J by 5 bases. The CDR3 loop spans 14 amino acids. As DNA, the CDR3 is TGTGCCAGCAGTGTATCCGGGACAGCGAACGAGCAGTACTTC. Protein product: CASSVSGTANEQYF.

The chain uses TRBV18 and TRBJ2-3, with 10 positions matching TRBD2. This CDR3 has 15 residues. Germline values: CDR1 KGHSH, CDR2 LQKENI. V dropped 6 bases and J dropped 1; count of bases not matched to a gene: 4. Here the CDR3 reads CASSRGTSGTDTQYF. The CDR3 DNA is TGTGCCAGCTCTCGGGGGACTAGCGGCACAGATACGCAGTATTTT.

The chain joins TRBV19 to TRBJ2-7; 7 nucleotides match TRBD1. V was clipped by 8 bases and J by 2 bases; unmatched bases: 6. CDR3 length: 13 residues. Germline loops: CDR1 LNHDA, CDR2 SQIVND (reference sequence). Here the CDR3 DNA reads TGTGCCAGTTCTCGACAGGGACCCTACGAGCAGTACTTC. It encodes CASSRQGPYEQYF.

The V call is TRBV5-1, the J call TRBJ2-1, with TRBD1 as a possible D gene (5 bases). Trimming took off 2 bases at V and 10 bases at J, with 10 bases between the two ends. The germline CDR1 and CDR2 sequences are SGHRS and YFSETQ. This CDR3 has 12 amino acids. In DNA form, the CDR3 reads TGCGCCAGCAGCTTAAGTTACAGGGAGCAGTTCTTC. Its translation: CASSLSYREQFF.

This chain links TRBV16 with TRBJ1-3; tentative D call: TRBD1 (5 bases). Germline CDR1 and CDR2: KGHSY and FQNENV. CDR3 length equals 15 residues. Trimming took 4 bases from V and 4 from J, leaving 14 bases between them. The CDR3 reads CASSRLRGSGNTIYF. The CDR3 bases are TGTGCCAGCAGCCGATTACGGGGGTCAGGAAACACCATATATTTT. The whole variable domain, remainder taken from reference TRBV16 and TRBJ1-3, is GEEVAQTPKHLVRGEGQKAKLYCAPIKGHSYVFWYQQVLKNEFKFLISFQNENVFDETGMPKERFSAKCLPNSPCSLEIQATKLEDSAVYFCASSRLRGSGNTIYFGEGSWLTVV.

This chain links TRBV5-7 with TRBJ2-7; 7 bases are a match to TRBD1. TRBV5-7 is treated as an ORF (open reading frame) with a function not yet certain. The length of the CDR3 is 15 residues. J lost 7 bases, V lost 0 bases, and 10 bases had no gene match. CDR3 sequence (DNA): TGTGCCAGCAGCTTGGCCAGGGGGTCGTCGTTTGAGCAGTACTTC. Translated: CASSLARGSSFEQYF.

This sequence joins TRBV4-1 and TRBJ2-1; 10 bases are a match to TRBD2. The junction had 6 bases not matched to a gene; V was cut back by 2 bases and J by 8 bases. This CDR3 has 15 amino acids. The germline gives CDR1 MGHRA, CDR2 YSYEKL. The CDR3 protein is CASSQRASGSDEQFF. The CDR3 DNA reads as TGCGCCAGCAGCCAAAGAGCTAGCGGGAGCGATGAGCAGTTCTTC.

The chain has TRBV14 and TRBJ2-5, with D perhaps matching TRBD2 (5 bases). This CDR3 spans 15 amino acids. The germline V gene has CDR1 SGHDN and CDR2 FVKESK. V lost 4 bases and J 5 bases, leaving 17 bases between the germline ends. CDR3 nucleotide sequence: TGTGCCAGCAGCCCGTACGCTAGCTGGAGGGAGACCCAGTACTTC. This sequence encodes CASSPYASWRETQYF.

This sequence joins TRBV7-2 and TRBJ2-7; D is perhaps TRBD2 (6 bases). CDR3 length: 15 amino acids. V was cut by 5 bases and J by 0 bases, with 14 bases left in between. Per germline, CDR1 SGHTA and CDR2 FQGNSA. CDR3 protein: CASSPFGTYSYEQYF. As DNA, the CDR3 is TGTGCCAGCAGCCCCTTTGGGACTTACTCCTACGAGCAGTACTTC. The full variable domain, its missing parts supplied by reference TRBV7-2 and TRBJ2-7, is GAGVSQSPSNKVTEKGKDVELRCDPISGHTALYWYRQSLGQGLEFLIYFQGNSAPDKSGLPSDRFSAERTGGSVSTLTIQRTQQEDSAVYLCASSPFGTYSYEQYFGPGTRLTVT.

The chain uses TRBV19 and TRBJ2-1; 10 nucleotides match TRBD2. This CDR3 has 15 amino acids. Germline assignment: CDR1 LNHDA and CDR2 SQIVND (reference sequence). Unmatched junction bases numbered 5, after V lost 7 bases and J lost 2 bases. CDR3 residues: CASKRLAGAYNEQFF. The CDR3 DNA reads as TGTGCCAGTAAACGGCTAGCGGGAGCCTACAATGAGCAGTTCTTC.

The chain recombines TRBV6-5 with TRBJ2-7; the match to TRBD1 covers 10 bases. This CDR3 is 15 amino acids long. Germline V CDR1 and CDR2: MNHEY, SVGAGI. Trimming removed 4 bases from V and 2 bases from J; junction bases left unmatched: 5. Here the CDR3 reads CASSWGQGSAYEQYF. The DNA of the CDR3 is TGTGCCAGCAGTTGGGGACAGGGGAGCGCCTACGAGCAGTACTTC.

The chain uses TRBV18 and TRBJ1-1; a weak D match, TRBD1 (6 bases). Per germline, CDR1 KGHSH and CDR2 LQKENI. This CDR3 is 14 amino acids long. The V end was cut by 4 bases, the J end by 1 base, with 10 bases between. The DNA for the CDR3 is TGTGCCAGCTCACTGAAACAGGGGAACACTGAAGCTTTCTTT. Translated: CASSLKQGNTEAFF.

This chain links TRBV2 with TRBJ1-4; 8 positions agree with TRBD1. The CDR3 is 14 residues long. J lost 7 bases, V lost 6 bases, and 7 bases had no gene match. Germline CDR1 reads SNHLY; CDR2 reads FYNNEI. The CDR3 is CASRMGQGAEKLFF. The CDR3 coding sequence is TGTGCCAGCAGAATGGGCCAGGGGGCTGAAAAACTGTTTTTT.

The chain employs TRBV6-1 and TRBJ1-4, with 9 bases that match TRBD1. The J segment lost 8 bases and the V segment lost 0 bases, leaving 7 bases of the junction unmatched. CDR1 and CDR2 from the germline V gene are MNHNS and SASEGT. CDR3 length: 16 residues. In nucleotides, the CDR3 is TGTGCCAGCAGTGAAGCCCCACAGGGGGCGTGGGAAAAACTGTTTTTT. As protein: CASSEAPQGAWEKLFF.

V is TRBV7-6 and J is TRBJ2-1, with TRBD1 as a possible D gene (5 bases). The V end was cut by 5 bases, the J end by 0 bases, with 17 bases between. The length of the CDR3 is 17 residues. CDR1 and CDR2 (germline): SGHVS, FNYEAQ. The CDR3 sequence is CASSLRRGISSYNEQFF. In nucleotides, the CDR3 is TGTGCCAGCAGCCTTAGAAGGGGCATAAGCTCCTACAATGAGCAGTTCTTC.

The chain links TRBV5-1 to TRBJ2-5, with D uncertain. The V end was cut by 0 bases, the J end by 2 bases, with 11 bases between. Germline assignment: CDR1 SGHRS and CDR2 YFSETQ. CDR3 size: 15 residues. CDR3 nucleotide sequence: TGCGCCAGCAGCTTGGATACGGGTAGGCAAGAGACCCAGTACTTC. Its protein is CASSLDTGRQETQYF.

This clone was detected once. The genes are TRBV19 and TRBJ1-1; TRBD1 agrees at 8 bases. Germline assignment: CDR1 LNHDA and CDR2 SQIVND (reference sequence). The junction had 9 bases not matched to a gene; V was cut back by 5 bases and J by 7 bases. CDR3 length: 14 amino acids. The CDR3 sequence: CASSVRTGNDEAFF. As DNA, the CDR3 is TGTGCCAGTAGTGTAAGGACAGGGAACGATGAAGCTTTCTTT.

J is TRBJ2-7 and V is TRBV10-2, with 7 bases matching TRBD2. J gave up 3 bases and V 10 bases, and 9 bases lay outside the gene matches. CDR1 WSHSY and CDR2 SAAADI come from the germline V gene. CDR3 length: 13 residues. The CDR3 DNA reads TGCGCCACCTTAGACGGGACTATCTACGAGCAGTACTTC. Encoded protein: CATLDGTIYEQYF.

This clone has only one observation. J is TRBJ2-7 and V is TRBV6-5; 8 positions agree with TRBD2. The V and J ends lost 4 bases and 2 bases, in that order; junction bases with no gene match: 1. CDR1 is MNHEY, CDR2 SVGAGI, per germline. The CDR3 runs to 13 residues. The CDR3 nucleotides read TGTGCCAGCAGTTGGCGGGAGGCCTACGAGCAGTACTTC. Residues: CASSWREAYEQYF.

This sequence joins TRBV6-6 and TRBJ1-2, with TRBD1 as a possible D gene (6 bases). The CDR3 consists of 14 residues. V gave up 7 bases and J gave up 2 bases, with 14 bases separating them. Germline CDR1 is MNHNY and CDR2 is SVGAGI (reference sequence). The CDR3 here is CASIGGQPNYGYTF. In DNA, the CDR3 is TGTGCCAGCATCGGAGGACAGCCCAACTATGGCTACACCTTC.

This chain joins TRBV7-2 and TRBJ1-2; 8 nucleotides agree with TRBD1. Germline CDR1 SGHTA, CDR2 FQGNSA. The CDR3 consists of 13 residues. Trimming took 3 bases from V and 8 from J; bases not matched to a gene: 5. CDR3 nucleotide sequence: TGTGCCAGCAGCTTTCCAGACAGGGGCGGCTACACCTTC. It specifies CASSFPDRGGYTF. Using reference TRBV7-2 and TRBJ1-2 for the parts outside the CDR3, the full variable domain is GAGVSQSPSNKVTEKGKDVELRCDPISGHTALYWYRQSLGQGLEFLIYFQGNSAPDKSGLPSDRFSAERTGGSVSTLTIQRTQQEDSAVYLCASSFPDRGGYTFGSGTRLTVV.

CDR3 loop: CASSLPLAGGTDTQYF. CDR3 coding DNA: TGTGCCAGCAGTTTACCACTAGCGGGGGGCACAGATACGCAGTATTTT. The chain uses TRBV28 and TRBJ2-3; 11 bases line up with TRBD2. CDR3 length: 16 amino acids. Germline lookup yields CDR1 MDHEN and CDR2 SYDVKM. Unmatched junction bases numbered 2, after V lost 2 bases and J lost 1 base.

The chain employs TRBV29-1 and TRBJ2-7; a possible D gene is TRBD1 (6 bases). Germline CDR1 is SQVTM and CDR2 is ANQGSEA. Trimming left V 8 bases short and J 6 bases short, with 17 bases between. The CDR3 totals 12 residues. The CDR3 loop is CSFRGQGSEQYF. The CDR3 region has the DNA TGCAGCTTCAGGGGTCAGGGCTCCGAGCAGTACTTC.

The rearrangement uses TRBV5-1 and TRBJ2-7; TRBD2 might be the D (7 bases). Trimming removed 5 bases from V and 2 bases from J, with 17 bases in between. This CDR3 is 15 amino acids long. The V gene's germline CDR1 is SGHRS and CDR2 YFSETQ. The CDR3 nucleotides are TGCGCCAGCAGTCCCCGGGGGGCAGACACCTACGAGCAGTACTTC. Its translation: CASSPRGADTYEQYF.